This is a list of T cell receptor beta chains from one sample in a study of CD8 T cells in ankylosing spondylitis. In TCRdb, the 5' RACE reads were re-called with MiXCR into one record per CDR3 protein. The data show roughly 240,000 distinct CDR3 sequences, roughly a third seen once. The sample was blood, either unsorted or a sorted T cell fraction (not recorded which). Source of these receptors: a male donor with ankylosing spondylitis or in good health (not recorded which). Both conserved end residues are part of each CDR3. Each record gives: clone size, J gene, D gene, V gene, CDR3 protein, CDR3 DNA. The D gene is left open where the match is weak. Clone sizes are given selectively: once, few, many, or a class where the clone is expanded.

- TRBJ2-3 - TRBV12-5 CASGLFPGGPRDTQYF TGTGCTAGTGGTTTGTTCCCCGGGGGGCCCAGGGATACGCAGTATTTT
few TRBJ2-5 - TRBV11-2 CASSLAGSGTQYF TGTGCCAGCAGCTTAGCGGGGAGCGGGACCCAGTACTTC
few TRBJ2-1 - TRBV20-1 CSAREGMHNEQFF TGCAGTGCTAGAGAAGGAATGCACAATGAGCAGTTCTTC
- TRBJ2-1 TRBD2 TRBV20-1 CSARVFTGGAYNEQFF TGCAGTGCTAGAGTATTCACCGGGGGGGCCTACAATGAGCAGTTCTTC
- TRBJ2-5 - TRBV20-1 CSARDGQGQETQYF TGCAGTGCTAGAGATGGGCAGGGCCAAGAGACCCAGTACTTC
- TRBJ1-1 - TRBV29-1 CSVEPHGVRDTEAFF TGCAGCGTTGAACCCCATGGGGTTAGGGACACTGAAGCTTTCTTT
- TRBJ2-7 TRBD1 TRBV4-1 CASSQGQGAVYEQYF TGCGCCAGCAGCCAAGGACAGGGCGCAGTGTACGAGCAGTACTTC
- TRBJ2-7 - TRBV6-5 CASSSRTESYEQYF TGTGCCAGCAGTTCTAGGACAGAATCCTACGAGCAGTACTTC
- TRBJ2-5 TRBD2 TRBV6-5 CASSYDTSGRQFQETQYF TGTGCCAGCAGTTACGACACTAGCGGGAGACAATTCCAAGAGACCCAGTACTTC
- TRBJ2-5 - TRBV4-1 CASSQDGGAGGETQYF TGCGCCAGCAGCCAAGATGGGGGGGCAGGGGGGGAGACCCAGTACTTC
- TRBJ2-7 - TRBV29-1 CSVSPSGGYEQYF TGCAGCGTGAGTCCAAGTGGGGGCTACGAGCAGTACTTC
- TRBJ1-4 - TRBV4-1 CASSQRWGRANEKLFF TGCGCCAGCAGCCAAAGATGGGGCAGGGCTAATGAAAAACTGTTTTTT
- TRBJ2-1 - TRBV20-1 CSNVGDYNEQFF TGCAGTAATGTTGGCGACTACAATGAGCAGTTCTTC
few TRBJ1-4 TRBD1 TRBV6-1 CASSTGTGGEKLFF TGTGCCAGCAGTACCGGGACAGGGGGGGAAAAACTGTTTTTT
few TRBJ2-1 - TRBV4-2 CASSPGAGGGLPQESRYNEQFF TGTGCCAGCAGCCCTGGTGCAGGGGGGGGACTTCCGCAAGAGTCCCGCTACAATGAGCAGTTCTTC
- TRBJ2-5 TRBD1 TRBV7-9 CASSLGYGQGVGKTQYF TGTGCCAGCAGCTTAGGTTACGGACAGGGTGTTGGAAAGACCCAGTACTTC
- TRBJ1-6 - TRBV6-2/TRBV6-3 CASSYIGSPLHF TGTGCCAGCAGTTATATCGGTTCACCCCTCCACTTT
- TRBJ1-2 TRBD1 TRBV11-2 CASSIQGGGFVGGYTF TGTGCCAGCAGTATTCAGGGAGGGGGCTTCGTCGGCGGCTACACCTTC
few TRBJ2-7 - TRBV11-2 CASSLRQLSPRAYPYEQYF TGTGCCAGCAGCTTAAGGCAGCTTAGCCCCCGGGCATATCCCTACGAGCAGTACTTC
- TRBJ2-2 TRBD1 TRBV3-1 CASSQIDRGGTGELFF TGTGCCAGCAGCCAAATCGACAGGGGGGGCACCGGGGAGCTGTTTTTT
- TRBJ2-5 TRBD2 TRBV12-3/TRBV12-4 CASIGWRGSGETQYF TGTGCCAGCATCGGATGGCGGGGGAGTGGGGAGACCCAGTACTTC
- TRBJ2-5 - TRBV15 CATSRDRGWAETQYF TGTGCCACCAGCAGAGATCGTGGTTGGGCAGAGACCCAGTACTTC
- TRBJ2-3 - TRBV5-1 CASSRGPRDPDTQYF TGCGCCAGCAGCCGCGGACCCAGGGATCCAGATACGCAGTATTTT
- TRBJ1-5 - TRBV28 CASSTTGTSNQPQHF TGTGCCAGCAGCACAACCGGGACAAGCAATCAGCCCCAGCATTTT
- TRBJ2-1 - TRBV6-1 CASSNRASNEQFF TGTGCCAGCAGTAATCGGGCTTCCAATGAGCAGTTCTTC
- TRBJ2-2 TRBD1 TRBV5-1 CASIRDRDLGELFF TGCGCCAGCATCCGTGACAGGGACCTCGGGGAGCTGTTTTTT
few TRBJ2-7 - TRBV7-8 CASSSSATYEQYF TGTGCCAGCAGCTCTTCAGCAACCTACGAGCAGTACTTC
- TRBJ2-5 - TRBV20-1 CSAAGSPQETQYF TGCAGTGCCGCGGGCAGTCCCCAAGAGACCCAGTACTTC
few TRBJ2-3 - TRBV20-1 CSASGTGSTDTQYF TGCAGTGCTAGTGGAACTGGCAGCACAGATACGCAGTATTTT
- TRBJ2-3 TRBD2 TRBV20-1 CSARPSGHSTDTQYF TGCAGTGCTAGACCTAGCGGGCACAGCACAGATACGCAGTATTTT
- TRBJ2-3 - TRBV25-1 CATTSDTQYF TGTGCCACGACCAGTGATACGCAGTATTTT
- TRBJ2-1 - TRBV5-4 CASSVTEPNEQFF TGTGCCAGCAGCGTTACAGAGCCCAATGAGCAGTTCTTC
- TRBJ2-7 TRBD1 TRBV4-1 CASSRTGTGVWEQYF TGCGCCAGCAGCCGAACCGGGACAGGGGTTTGGGAGCAGTACTTC
- TRBJ2-7 - TRBV5-1 CASSSWTAEGEQYF TGCGCCAGCAGCTCCTGGACCGCGGAAGGGGAGCAGTACTTC
- TRBJ1-1 - TRBV11-2 CASSLSTGMNTEAFF TGTGCCAGCAGCTTAAGTACAGGAATGAACACTGAAGCTTTCTTT
few TRBJ1-1 - TRBV12-3/TRBV12-4 CASSFIPGNTEAFF TGTGCCAGCAGTTTTATTCCGGGAAACACTGAAGCTTTCTTT
- TRBJ2-1 TRBD2 TRBV5-6 CASSYRTSGYNEQFF TGTGCCAGCAGCTACCGGACTAGCGGGTACAATGAGCAGTTCTTC
few TRBJ2-7 - TRBV12-3/TRBV12-4 CASTLSAGLYEQYF TGTGCCAGCACTCTTTCCGCAGGGCTCTACGAGCAGTACTTC
- TRBJ1-1 - TRBV20-1 CSAGTSDRAFF TGCAGTGCCGGTACGTCAGATCGAGCTTTCTTT
- TRBJ1-1 - TRBV5-1 CASSPEGRGTEAFF TGCGCCAGCAGCCCGGAAGGGAGGGGCACTGAAGCTTTCTTT
few TRBJ2-1 - TRBV4-1 CASSQTGGGQWDEQFF TGCGCCAGCAGCCAGACGGGGGGAGGACAGTGGGATGAGCAGTTCTTC
- TRBJ2-7 TRBD2 TRBV12-3/TRBV12-4 CASRGRIAGGTDYEQYF TGTGCCAGCAGGGGTCGGATAGCGGGGGGAACAGACTACGAGCAGTACTTC
few TRBJ1-2 - TRBV12-3/TRBV12-4 CASSPIRGWGYTF TGTGCCAGCAGTCCAATCAGGGGATGGGGCTACACCTTC
- TRBJ2-5 - TRBV12-3/TRBV12-4 CASRQDNQETQYF TGTGCCAGCAGGCAGGACAACCAAGAGACCCAGTACTTC
few TRBJ2-1 TRBD1 TRBV12-3/TRBV12-4 CASSSKGAWEQFF TGTGCCAGCAGTTCAAAGGGGGCATGGGAGCAGTTCTTC
few TRBJ2-7 TRBD1 TRBV20-1 CSARIGTGVGEQYF TGCAGTGCTAGGATCGGGACAGGGGTTGGGGAGCAGTACTTC
many TRBJ2-1 - TRBV6-5 CASSYSQEYNEQFF TGTGCCAGCAGTTACTCACAGGAATACAATGAGCAGTTCTTC
- TRBJ2-1 - TRBV5-1 CASSFARSYNEQFF TGCGCCAGCAGCTTTGCCAGATCCTACAATGAGCAGTTCTTC
- TRBJ2-1 TRBD2 TRBV18 CASSPTSGHSYNEQFF TGTGCCAGCTCACCGACTAGCGGGCACTCCTACAATGAGCAGTTCTTC